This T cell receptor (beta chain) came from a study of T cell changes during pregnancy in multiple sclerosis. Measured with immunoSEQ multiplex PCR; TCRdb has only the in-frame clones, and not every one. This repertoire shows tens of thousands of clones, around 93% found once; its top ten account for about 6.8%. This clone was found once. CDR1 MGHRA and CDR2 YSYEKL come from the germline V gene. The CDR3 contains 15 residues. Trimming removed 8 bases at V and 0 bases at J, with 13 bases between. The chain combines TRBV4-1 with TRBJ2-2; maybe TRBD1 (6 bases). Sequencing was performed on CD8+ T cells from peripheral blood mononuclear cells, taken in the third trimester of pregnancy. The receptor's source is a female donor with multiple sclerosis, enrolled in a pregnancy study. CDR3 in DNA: TGCGCCAGCCGGTACAGGGACACGAACACCGGGGAGCTGTTTTTT. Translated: CASRYRDTNTGELFF.